This is a list of T cell receptor beta chains from one sample in a study of shared clonotypes between healthy human individuals. Using immunoSEQ multiplex PCR, the repertoire was profiled, and TCRdb retains in-frame clones only, with some absent. This table has roughly 1.5 million clones, under 99% appearing once. The sample consisted of naive CD4+ T cells sorted from blood. The receptors were sampled from a man aged 25 to 40 in good health. Each CDR3 is given without its conserved first and last residue. Each record gives: clone size, V gene, CDR3 protein. Clone size appears in some rows only: once, few, many, or a class for an expanded clone.

clone_size: -; v_call: TRBV27; cdr3_aa: ASSFQGTRAF
clone_size: -; v_call: TRBV10-2; cdr3_aa: ASSDFRTGANQETQY
clone_size: -; v_call: TRBV9; cdr3_aa: ASSWREFYNEQF
clone_size: -; v_call: TRBV7-8; cdr3_aa: ASSLLSGPETQY
clone_size: -; v_call: TRBV5-4; cdr3_aa: ASSHPGLAGSSYEQY
clone_size: -; v_call: TRBV7-7; cdr3_aa: ASSLKGPETQY
clone_size: -; v_call: TRBV15; cdr3_aa: ATSRGAGRGGNTIY
clone_size: -; v_call: TRBV11-2; cdr3_aa: ASAFGDTQY
clone_size: -; v_call: TRBV5-8; cdr3_aa: ASSVPGQYNEQF
clone_size: -; v_call: TRBV7-9; cdr3_aa: ASSYGSLSYEQY
clone_size: -; v_call: TRBV7-2; cdr3_aa: ASSFVGTTYNEQF
clone_size: -; v_call: TRBV10-1; cdr3_aa: ASSDPGTGTYEQY
clone_size: -; v_call: TRBV7-2; cdr3_aa: ASSTRREQY
clone_size: -; v_call: TRBV19; cdr3_aa: ASSISPAVGEQY
clone_size: once; v_call: TRBV7-6; cdr3_aa: ASSISGSRETQY
clone_size: -; v_call: TRBV30; cdr3_aa: AWSVRQQETQY
clone_size: -; v_call: TRBV5-4; cdr3_aa: ASGLAAVGELF
clone_size: -; v_call: TRBV10-3; cdr3_aa: AISRQGDTGELF
clone_size: -; v_call: TRBV10-3; cdr3_aa: ATSPGQGAGHEQY
clone_size: -; v_call: TRBV6-6; cdr3_aa: VGWTGHNYGYT
clone_size: -; v_call: TRBV5-1; cdr3_aa: ASSLDGQRYYEQY
clone_size: -; v_call: TRBV9; cdr3_aa: ASSVAGGDTGELF
clone_size: -; v_call: TRBV18; cdr3_aa: ASSRPGQGNEAF
clone_size: once; v_call: TRBV5-1; cdr3_aa: ASSLISGAYEQY
clone_size: -; v_call: TRBV6-5; cdr3_aa: ASSYQSGGEGYT
clone_size: -; v_call: TRBV4-2; cdr3_aa: ASSPRTMNTEAF
clone_size: -; v_call: TRBV6-6; cdr3_aa: ASSRSLAGGSNEQF
clone_size: -; v_call: TRBV21-1; cdr3_aa: ASSEDSPTNEQF
clone_size: -; v_call: TRBV9; cdr3_aa: ASSLTSSSYNEQF
clone_size: -; v_call: TRBV7-8; cdr3_aa: ASSLVSSGKIDEQY
clone_size: -; v_call: TRBV5-4; cdr3_aa: ASSLSQETQY
clone_size: once; v_call: TRBV9; cdr3_aa: ASSAPQYGSQAF
clone_size: -; v_call: TRBV5-1; cdr3_aa: ASSLALAGAGDTQY
clone_size: -; v_call: TRBV2; cdr3_aa: ASSLQGPNNEQF
clone_size: -; v_call: TRBV7-2; cdr3_aa: ASSPRRDSYEQY
clone_size: -; v_call: TRBV9; cdr3_aa: ASSADRGGLRNTIY